The next 12 T cell receptor beta chains were all read from a single sample in a study of T cells in women clearing cervical HPV infection. Only in-frame clones appear in the TCRdb table, and some are missing; sequencing was by immunoSEQ multiplex PCR. This sample's clone table lists 30,000 to 45,000 clones. The sample was blood buffy coat. The source of these receptors is a woman aged 18-70 years with a cervical HPV16 infection that either progressed to CIN3+ or cleared (not recorded which).

In regard to this clone: From the germline J gene comes the end of the CDR3, since the read stops 3 residues before it. The chain carries TRBV6-2 or TRBV6-3 and TRBJ2-3; TRBD2 agrees at 9 bases. The germline V gene has CDR1 MNHEY and CDR2 SVGEGT. This CDR3 contains 17 residues. Trimming took 0 bases from V and 4 from J; bases not matched to a gene: 8. The DNA read from the CDR3 is TGTGCCAGCAGTTACTCGTTGGTAGCGGGGGCCGCAGATACG. The encoded protein is CASSYSLVAGAADT. The CDR3 as a whole reads CASSYSLVAGAADTQYF.

As for this clone: The sequenced fragment ends 3 residues before the CDR3 boundary, so the rest is inferred from the germline J gene. This chain joins TRBV7-8 and TRBJ2-3, with D possibly being TRBD1 (5 bases). CDR1 SGHVS and CDR2 FQNEAQ come from the germline V gene. Trimming shortened V by 5 bases and J by 5 bases, and 17 bases separated the two germline ends. The CDR3 totals 15 residues. CDR3 DNA (partial): TGTGCCAGCAGCCGACAGATAAAGGTCGGAGATACG. Translated, it gives CASSRQIKVGDT. The entire CDR3 protein reads CASSRQIKVGDTQYF. Looking up the rest from reference TRBV7-8 and TRBJ2-3 gives the full variable domain: GAGVSQSPRYKVAKRGQDVALRCDPISGHVSLFWYQQALGQGPEFLTYFQNEAQLDKSGLPSDRFFAERPEGSVSTLKIQRTQQEDSAVYLCASSRQIKVGDTQYFGPGTRLTVL.

Notes on this clone: The CDR3 is cut off 3 residues early in the read; its end comes from the germline J gene. This sequence joins TRBV20-1 and TRBJ2-1; possible D gene TRBD2, 5 bases. Trimming took off 0 bases at V and 3 bases at J, with 12 bases between the two ends. The CDR3 totals 15 residues. CDR1 is DFQATT and CDR2 is SNEGSKA in the germline V gene (reference sequence). The covered CDR3 bases are TGCAGTGCTAGAGATAGCGTGAAGGACTACAATGAG. Amino acids: CSARDSVKDYNE. The whole CDR3 sequence is CSARDSVKDYNEQFF.

A note on this clone: The DNA ends 3 residues before the CDR3 does, and the rest of the CDR3 is filled in from the germline J gene. V usage is TRBV18 and J usage is TRBJ2-7; 10 bases map to TRBD2. The junction had 4 bases not matched to a gene; V was cut back by 0 bases and J by 5 bases. The CDR3 is 15 residues long. Germline loops: CDR1 KGHSH, CDR2 LQKENI. The CDR3 bases that were read are TGTGCCAGCTCACCACCGGCTAGCGGGAGACACGAG. Translated: CASSPPASGRHE. The full-length CDR3 reads as CASSPPASGRHEQYF. Supplemented by reference TRBV18 and TRBJ2-7, the full variable domain reads NAGVMQNPRHLVRRRGQEARLRCSPMKGHSHVYWYRQLPEEGLKFMVYLQKENIIDESGMPKERFSAEFPKEGPSILRIQQVVRGDSAAYFCASSPPASGRHEQYFGPGTRLTVT.

CDR3 DNA (partial): TGTGCCTGGTCTAGAGGGACTAAAGAGACC. Translation: CAWSRGTKET. The CDR3 as a whole reads CAWSRGTKETQYF. This chain uses TRBV30 with TRBJ2-5; 7 bases map to TRBD2. Read coverage stops 3 residues before the CDR3 terminus; the germline J gene supplies the remainder. Germline CDR1 reads GTSNPN; CDR2 reads SVGIG (reference sequence). There are 13 residues in the CDR3. V was clipped by 5 bases and J by 3 bases; unmatched bases: 6.

Concerning this clone itself: The sequence runs out 3 residues before the end of the CDR3; the remainder is reconstructed from the germline J gene. The rearrangement uses TRBV19 and TRBJ1-2, with no clear D. Germline V gives CDR1 LNHDA, CDR2 SQIVND (reference sequence). There are 14 residues in the CDR3. CDR3 sequence: CASKEQFGSYDYTF. CDR3 DNA, as far as it was read: TGTGCCAGTAAGGAACAGTTCGGCTCCTACGAC.

Partial CDR3 DNA: TGTGCCAGCAGCTTATCTCAGGGGGTCGGCACCGGGGAG. Protein product: CASSLSQGVGTGE. The whole CDR3 sequence is CASSLSQGVGTGELFF. The chain is built from TRBV7-3 and TRBJ2-2; TRBD1 matches at 7 bases. The missing CDR3 end, 3 residues past where the read stops, is filled in from the germline J gene. With 2 bases clipped from V and 4 bases from J, the junction kept 7 bases outside the gene matches. Germline assignment: CDR1 SGHTA and CDR2 FQGTGA. The CDR3 sequence is 16 residues long.

On this clone itself: The missing CDR3 end, 3 residues past where the read stops, is filled in from the germline J gene. The rearrangement joins TRBV5-6 to TRBJ1-1; D is unclear. Germline values: CDR1 SGHDT, CDR2 YYEEEE. The germline V and J ends were trimmed by 2 bases and 6 bases, with 14 bases remaining between them. This CDR3 has 14 residues. Incomplete CDR3 DNA: TGTGCCAGCAGCTTTCCCGATCTGTCGGCTGAA. Encoded protein: CASSFPDLSAE. The complete CDR3 sequence is CASSFPDLSAEAFF. Combining the CDR3 with reference TRBV5-6 and TRBJ1-1 gives the whole variable domain DAGVTQSPTHLIKTRGQQVTLRCSPKSGHDTVSWYQQALGQGPQFIFQYYEEEERQRGNFPDRFSGHQFPNYSSELNVNALLLGDSALYLCASSFPDLSAEAFFGQGTRLTVV.

Worth noting for this clone: Coverage ceases 3 residues before the CDR3 finishes, and the germline J gene fills in the end. The rearrangement uses TRBV5-1 and TRBJ2-1, with 11 positions matching TRBD2. The ends lost 4 bases at V and 7 bases at J; junction bases unmatched: 10. Germline CDR1 is SGHRS and CDR2 is YFSETQ. The CDR3 loop spans 16 amino acids. CDR3 loop: CASSANSGGAVNEQFF. Incomplete CDR3 DNA: TGCGCCAGCAGCGCCAATAGCGGGGGGGCGGTTAATGAG.

A word on this clone: The read terminates 3 residues before the CDR3 end, so the remaining end is supplied by the germline J gene. The gene calls are TRBV7-8 and TRBJ1-1; a possible D gene is TRBD1 (6 bases). Germline values: CDR1 SGHVS, CDR2 FQNEAQ. CDR3 length equals 12 residues. Between the trimmed V and J ends, which lost 4 bases and 7 bases, there was a span of 10 bases. CDR3 loop: CASSSSTGEAFF. The DNA read from the CDR3 is TGTGCCAGCAGCTCCTCGACAGGTGAA.

On this clone: The CDR3 end lies 3 residues beyond the end of the read and is filled in from the germline J gene. The chain has TRBV7-2 and TRBJ2-7; the match to TRBD2 covers 8 bases. Trimming at V came to 3 bases and at J to 5 bases, leaving 9 bases not matched to a gene. Germline values: CDR1 SGHTA, CDR2 FQGNSA. The CDR3 contains 15 residues. The CDR3 loop reads CASSFGPAGDNEQYF. Partial CDR3 DNA: TGTGCCAGCAGCTTCGGTCCAGCGGGGGATAACGAG.

About this clone: The read ends 3 residues before the CDR3 terminus; that terminus is restored from the germline J gene. The chain is built from TRBV18 and TRBJ2-3; 10 nucleotides agree with TRBD1. Germline CDR1 reads KGHSH; CDR2 reads LQKENI. The CDR3 runs 16 residues. The sequenced CDR3 bases are TGTGCCAGCTCACGACAGGGGGCCGCCAATAATCAGCCG. Protein: CASSRQGAANNQP. The full CDR3 protein reads CASSRQGAANNQPQYF.